These 7 T cell receptor beta chains were all obtained from the same sample, sequenced in a study of T cells in Graves' hyperthyroidism and ophthalmopathy. TCR beta CDR3 sequences were amplified from RNA transcripts. An initial round of RT-PCR targeting the TCR CDR3 relied on the HTBI primer set. MiXCR, run by TCRdb on the multiplex PCR reads, gives a single entry per CDR3 protein. The sample has hundreds of thousands of distinct CDR3 sequences; over 35% are singletons. The specimen sequenced was blood. The receptors here all came from a woman in her thirties or forties with Graves' hyperthyroidism.

To note about this clonotype: This sequence may be a read error, since a much larger clone differs from it by one base. This chain links TRBV10-3 with TRBJ2-5; D might be TRBD2 (6 bases). This CDR3 spans 15 amino acids. Germline V gives CDR1 ENHRY, CDR2 SYGVKD. The ends were cut back, 0 bases at V and 1 base at J, with 9 bases in the middle. DNA of the CDR3: TGTGCCATCAGTGAGTCGGGGGGAGGCCAAGAGACCCAGTACTTC. Translating it yields CAISESGGGQETQYF.

J is TRBJ2-7 and V is TRBV7-2; D might be TRBD1 (5 bases). The CDR3 spans 15 residues. Germline loops: CDR1 SGHTA, CDR2 FQGNSA. V lost 6 bases to trimming and J lost 0 bases, with 15 bases between them. The DNA for the CDR3 is TGTGCCAGCAGTTGCTCGACCCAGGGCTCCTACGAGCAGTACTTC. This gives the protein CASSCSTQGSYEQYF.

The chain couples TRBV29-1 to TRBJ1-1, with D unresolved. Trimming stripped 6 bases from V and 6 bases from J, with 11 bases between. CDR3 size: 11 residues. CDR1 is SQVTM, CDR2 ANQGSEA, per germline. CDR3 nucleotides: TGCAGCGTAGACTCTTGGGCTGAAGCTTTCTTT. Protein sequence: CSVDSWAEAFF.

The chain has TRBV29-1 and TRBJ2-7; 8 bases align to TRBD2. The CDR3 spans 13 residues. Germline V lookup: CDR1 SQVTM, CDR2 ANQGSEA. Trimming removed 3 bases from V and 2 bases from J; junction bases left unmatched: 3. The CDR3 loop reads CSVEGLGTYEQYF. The DNA for the CDR3 is TGCAGCGTTGAGGGACTAGGGACCTACGAGCAGTACTTC.

V usage is TRBV2 and J usage is TRBJ2-2; 9 bases align to TRBD1. The V segment lost 4 bases and the J segment 7 bases; nucleotides outside the gene matches: 7. Germline CDR1 and CDR2: SNHLY and FYNNEI. This CDR3 has 15 amino acids. The CDR3 DNA reads TGTGCCAGCAGTGGGGACCGGGACAGGGACGGGGAGCTGTTTTTT. Protein sequence: CASSGDRDRDGELFF.

The V and J genes are TRBV10-3 and TRBJ2-2, with D maybe TRBD1 (6 bases). Looked up from germline, CDR1 is ENHRY and CDR2 is SYGVKD. The CDR3 has 15 amino acids. V lost 10 bases, J lost 5 bases, and 20 bases lay in between. CDR3 sequence (DNA): TGTGCCAGCAGCGCGCATGGGGGCTTGACCGGGGAGCTGTTTTTT. Translation: CASSAHGGLTGELFF.

V and J are TRBV5-6 and TRBJ1-2; no firm D call. Germline V CDR1 and CDR2: SGHDT, YYEEEE. This CDR3 contains 13 residues. Trimming stripped 5 bases from V and 4 bases from J, with 12 bases between. This chain's CDR3 is CASRDIDVYGYTF. DNA of the CDR3: TGTGCCAGCAGAGACATAGACGTCTATGGCTACACCTTC.